These 2 T cell receptor beta chains were sequenced from one sample in a study of blood T cell repertoires in COVID-19. Repertoires were generated with immunoSEQ multiplex PCR, while TCRdb's copy carries only in-frame clones and drops some. The repertoire holds approximately 500,000 clones, with about 88% as singletons. The specimen sequenced was peripheral blood. Every receptor here comes from a man aged 18 to 30 with COVID-19, enrolled during active disease.

This clone came up once. A far larger clone is a single base away, which makes a read error likely. The V and J genes are TRBV6-5 and TRBJ2-3; D unresolved. The CDR3 length is 12 residues. Germline V CDR1 and CDR2: MNHEY, SVGAGI. The germline V and J ends were trimmed by 4 bases and 2 bases, with 4 bases remaining between them. CDR3 amino acids: CASSSHTDTQYF. DNA for the CDR3: TGTGCCAGCAGTTCCCACACAGATACGCAGTATTTT.

J is TRBJ2-5 and V is TRBV24-1; TRBD1 agrees at 9 bases. The CDR3 length is 14 residues. Losses at the gene ends were 4 bases for V and 4 bases for J; bases not matched to a gene: 3. The germline V gene has CDR1 KGHDR and CDR2 SFDVKD. CDR3 in DNA: TGTGCCACCAGTGAAGGACAGGGGCGAGAGACCCAGTACTTC. This encodes CATSEGQGRETQYF.